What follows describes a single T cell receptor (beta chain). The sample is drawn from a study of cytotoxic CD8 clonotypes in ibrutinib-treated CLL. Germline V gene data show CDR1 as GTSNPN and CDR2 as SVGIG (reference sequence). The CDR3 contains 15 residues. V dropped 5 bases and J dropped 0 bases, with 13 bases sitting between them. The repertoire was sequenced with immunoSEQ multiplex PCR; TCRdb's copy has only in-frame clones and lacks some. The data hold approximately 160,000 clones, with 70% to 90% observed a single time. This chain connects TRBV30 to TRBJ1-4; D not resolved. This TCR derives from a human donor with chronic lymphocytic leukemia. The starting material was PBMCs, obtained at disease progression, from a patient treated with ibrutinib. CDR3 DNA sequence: TGTGCCTGGGGAATGGGAACTGCAACTAATGAAAAACTGTTTTTT. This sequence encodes CAWGMGTATNEKLFF. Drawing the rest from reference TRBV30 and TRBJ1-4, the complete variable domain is SQTIHQWPATLVQPVGSPLSLECTVEGTSNPNLYWYRQAAGRGLQLLFYSVGIGQISSEVPQNLSASRPQDRQFILSSKKLLLSDSGFYLCAWGMGTATNEKLFFGSGTQLSVL.